This T cell receptor (beta chain) emerged from a study of glioma-infiltrating T cells after dendritic cell vaccination. Overall study: At biweekly intervals, patients got three intradermal dendritic cell vaccine injections. Study results and limitations: Survival was not directly related to TCR clonality in these patients.

Only patients with spare fresh-frozen tumor and over two years of follow-up were included. Amplification used 60 V beta primers and 13 J beta primers. Sequencing was performed with immunoSEQ multiplex PCR; in TCRdb, only in-frame clones are kept and a portion is missing. Here the sample spans just under 85,000 clones, about 90% being singletons. There are a few counts of this clone. As yet, its antigen is unknown. V was clipped by 4 bases and J by 9 bases; unmatched bases: 9. Germline V gene sequence: CDR1 SGHRS, CDR2 YFSETQ. The CDR3 extends over 14 amino acids. The TCR comes from a human donor with glioblastoma. The sample in question was blood, obtained before dendritic cell vaccination. This rearrangement joins TRBV5-1 to TRBJ1-5; 8 bases agree with TRBD1. The CDR3 coding sequence is TGCGCCAGCAGCGTGGGACAGGACGAGGGGCCCCAGCATTTT. The encoded protein is CASSVGQDEGPQHF.